Described below is a single TCR beta chain sequence and its context. Its antigen target is currently unknown. Qualities for individual bases were not recorded, and no much larger clone is one base off. The sample is drawn from a study of technical replicates of blood from a few donors (dated by TCRdb to the late 2010s). Via the germline V gene, CDR1 is SGHTA and CDR2 FQGTGA. Trimming leaves V shorter by 1 base and J shorter by 14 bases, with the junction holding 9 bases beyond the gene matches. The CDR3 runs 14 residues from the cysteine to the phenylalanine. Only CDR3 DNA remains: 42 bases, in frame from the first base. To prepare the library, the immunoSEQ multiplex PCR assay was applied. This is the immuneACCESS table as TCRdb keeps it, with only in-frame sequences that have V and J called. A part of the clones is gone; compared with another copy, unresolved V genes explain less than half, and the rest is unexplained. This sample has tens of thousands of clones in its table, and 93% of those were observed once. The ten largest make up 0.2% to 0.25% of the sample.

The TCR comes from a human donor in good health. The sample was T cells isolated from PBMCs. The sequence is built from TRBV7-3 and TRBJ2-2, with 8 bases matching TRBD1. The DNA sequence is given as TGTGCCAGCAGCTTAAGTACGCTCGACAGGGGACTGTTTTTT. Its protein reads: CASSLSTLDRGLFF.